These 27 T cell receptor beta chains originate from one sample sequenced in a study of PD-1 blockade in classical Hodgkin lymphoma. The data were produced by immunoSEQ multiplex PCR, yet TCRdb's version contains in-frame clones alone and is incomplete. This table holds just under 45,000 clones, around 64% found once. The sample's time point: cycle 4 day 1 (C4D1), after 5 to 7 weeks of nivolumab. Brentuximab vedotin exposure varied, and every patient relapsed after autologous stem cell transplantation. The specimen was peripheral blood mononuclear cells (PBMCs), collected before the fourth cycle of nivolumab. The receptors shown here come from a human donor with classical Hodgkin lymphoma.

The gene calls are TRBV7-8 and TRBJ2-3; 10 bases match TRBD2. Germline V gene data show CDR1 as SGHVS and CDR2 as FQNEAQ. This CDR3 comprises 17 residues. After removal of 2 bases from V and 0 bases from J, the junction contained 5 bases not matched to a gene. CDR3 DNA: TGTGCCAGCAGCTTATTGACTAGCGGGTTCAGCACAGATACGCAGTATTTT. Protein product: CASSLLTSGFSTDTQYF.

The CDR3 DNA reads TGTGCCAGCTCACCACCGAGGCAGACCTACTCTGGAAACACCATATATTTT. It specifies CASSPPRQTYSGNTIYF. The rearrangement uses TRBV18 and TRBJ1-3; D uncertain. Germline V gene lookup returns CDR1 KGHSH and CDR2 LQKENI. Trimming shortened V by 0 bases and J by 0 bases, and 12 bases separated the two germline ends. The CDR3 loop spans 17 amino acids.

This chain links TRBV30 with TRBJ2-3; 7 bases map to TRBD2. The CDR3 is 16 amino acids. Germline V gene sequence: CDR1 GTSNPN, CDR2 SVGIG (reference sequence). V was pared by 0 bases and J by 3 bases, with 9 bases of the junction left unmatched. The CDR3 reads CAWSVGFGGGTDTQYF. CDR3 coding DNA: TGTGCCTGGAGTGTTGGGTTTGGCGGGGGTACAGATACGCAGTATTTT.

The J gene is TRBJ1-4, the V gene TRBV5-6, with D hard to call. This CDR3 spans 14 amino acids. CDR1 and CDR2 from the germline V gene are SGHDT and YYEEEE. V dropped 4 bases and J dropped 10 bases, with 17 bases sitting between them. The CDR3 region has the DNA TGTGCCAGCAGCCTCTGGGCCGGGGAGGGAAAACTGTTTTTT. It translates to CASSLWAGEGKLFF. Combining the CDR3 with reference TRBV5-6 and TRBJ1-4 gives the whole variable domain DAGVTQSPTHLIKTRGQQVTLRCSPKSGHDTVSWYQQALGQGPQFIFQYYEEEERQRGNFPDRFSGHQFPNYSSELNVNALLLGDSALYLCASSLWAGEGKLFFGSGTQLSVL.

This clone was counted between two and nine times. The rearrangement uses TRBV6-6 and TRBJ1-2; TRBD1 is a possible D gene (5 bases). The CDR3 is 15 amino acids. CDR1 MNHNY and CDR2 SVGAGI come from the germline V gene (reference sequence). Between the trimmed V and J ends, which lost 5 bases and 2 bases, there was a span of 15 bases. CDR3 sequence: CASSRREGLNYGYTF. CDR3 nucleotides: TGTGCCAGCAGTCGAAGGGAGGGGCTGAACTATGGCTACACCTTC.

This clone was counted only a few times. This chain connects TRBV10-3 to TRBJ2-5; 9 positions match TRBD2. V lost 11 bases to trimming and J lost 3 bases; unmatched junction nucleotides: 7. This CDR3 contains 13 residues. Per the germline V gene, CDR1 is ENHRY and CDR2 is SYGVKD. The CDR3 loop is CAGAGGEEETQYF. CDR3 bases: TGTGCCGGAGCGGGGGGAGAAGAAGAGACCCAGTACTTC.

The chain carries TRBV5-1 and TRBJ2-1; D is undetermined. V lost 0 bases, J lost 2 bases, and 6 bases lay in between. The CDR3 covers 14 residues. Germline V gene lookup returns CDR1 SGHRS and CDR2 YFSETQ. CDR3 residues: CASSLDSTYNEQFF. CDR3 DNA sequence: TGCGCCAGCAGCTTGGACAGCACCTACAATGAGCAGTTCTTC.

This chain connects TRBV19 to TRBJ1-1; D uncertain. Germline assignment: CDR1 LNHDA and CDR2 SQIVND (reference sequence). V was shortened by 3 bases and J by 10 bases, with 15 bases between the two germline ends. The CDR3 extends over 13 amino acids. Here the CDR3 DNA reads TGTGCCAGTAGTATGGCAGTTATTGAGGGAGCTTTCTTT. It specifies CASSMAVIEGAFF. Looking up the rest from reference TRBV19 and TRBJ1-1 gives the full variable domain: DGGITQSPKYLFRKEGQNVTLSCEQNLNHDAMYWYRQDPGQGLRLIYYSQIVNDFQKGDIAEGYSVSREKKESFPLTVTSAQKNPTAFYLCASSMAVIEGAFFGQGTRLTVV.

V and J are TRBV27 and TRBJ1-4; possibly TRBD1 for D (6 bases). The CDR3 spans 15 residues. Trimming shortened V by 5 bases and J by 3 bases, and 13 bases separated the two germline ends. CDR1 is MNHEY, CDR2 SMNVEV, per germline (reference sequence). In DNA form, the CDR3 reads TGTGCCAGCAGTGACATACAGGGATCTAATGAAAAACTGTTTTTT. This encodes CASSDIQGSNEKLFF.

The table lists this clone with many counts. The sample contains more than one DNA sequence encoding this CDR3. CDR3 amino acids: CASHRGSNYGYTF. CDR3 sequence (DNA): TGTGCCAGCCATCGGGGGAGCAACTATGGCTACACCTTC. The chain uses TRBV6-5 and TRBJ1-2; maybe TRBD1 (5 bases). The germline V gene encodes CDR1 MNHEY and CDR2 SVGAGI. The germline V and J ends were trimmed by 8 bases and 2 bases, with 12 bases remaining between them. The CDR3 covers 13 residues.

This chain links TRBV7-3 with TRBJ2-7; perhaps TRBD2 as D (5 bases). The germline CDR1 and CDR2 sequences are SGHTA and FQGTGA. The CDR3 loop spans 15 amino acids. V was cut by 5 bases and J by 2 bases, with 16 bases left in between. CDR3 DNA sequence: TGTGCCAGCAGCCCCGGAGGTCCAGGCGCCTACGAGCAGTACTTC. Translating gives CASSPGGPGAYEQYF.

This chain links TRBV7-2 with TRBJ1-4; 8 nucleotides line up with TRBD1. Germline loops: CDR1 SGHTA, CDR2 FQGNSA. V shed 5 bases and J 8 bases; nucleotides not matched to a gene: 10. The CDR3 loop spans 15 amino acids. The CDR3 region has the DNA TGTGCCAGCAGCACCCGACAGGGGTTAGGCGAAAAACTGTTTTTT. Protein sequence: CASSTRQGLGEKLFF.

This clone occurred a few times. The chain carries TRBV11-2 and TRBJ1-1; TRBD1 matches 9 bases. From germline, CDR1 is SGHAT and CDR2 FQNNGV. This CDR3 has 13 residues. Trimming at V came to 5 bases and at J to 4 bases, leaving 2 bases not matched to a gene. CDR3 sequence: CASSVTGGTEAFF. The CDR3 nucleotides are TGTGCCAGCAGCGTGACAGGGGGCACTGAAGCTTTCTTT.

This chain connects TRBV5-1 to TRBJ2-7; tentative D call: TRBD1 (6 bases). The CDR3 contains 14 residues. Germline assignment: CDR1 SGHRS and CDR2 YFSETQ. V was cut by 8 bases and J by 6 bases, with 21 bases left in between. The DNA for the CDR3 is TGCGCCAGTCGCTTCGGGGACACCAGCCCCGAGCAGTACTTC. Encoded protein: CASRFGDTSPEQYF.

The rearrangement links TRBV5-1 to TRBJ2-3; TRBD1 matches at 7 bases. Germline CDR1 SGHRS, CDR2 YFSETQ. The CDR3 is 15 residues long. J gave up 1 base and V 0 bases, and 2 bases lay outside the gene matches. The CDR3, as DNA: TGCGCCAGCAGCTTGGGGCAGGGGGGCACAGATACGCAGTATTTT. Its protein product is CASSLGQGGTDTQYF.

This chain joins TRBV25-1 and TRBJ2-2; 7 positions match TRBD2. The CDR3 covers 14 residues. The germline V gene has CDR1 MGHDK and CDR2 SYGVNS. Unmatched junction bases numbered 3, after V lost 4 bases and J lost 4 bases. The CDR3 bases are TGTGCCAGCAGTGGGGACTATTCCACCGGGGAGCTGTTTTTT. The encoded protein is CASSGDYSTGELFF.

This clone was found a few times. The chain carries TRBV2 and TRBJ2-7, with TRBD1 identical over 8 bases. The V gene's germline CDR1 is SNHLY and CDR2 FYNNEI. The CDR3 is made up of 13 amino acids. With V trimmed by 6 bases and J by 2 bases, 3 bases remained unmatched. For the CDR3, the DNA is TGTGCCAGCAGCGGACAGGGTGCCTACGAGCAGTACTTC. This gives the protein CASSGQGAYEQYF.

In its sample, this clone is large (0.1 to 1%). The chain joins TRBV4-1 to TRBJ1-4; D is undetermined. V lost 0 bases, J lost 7 bases, and 0 bases lay in between. The CDR3 runs to 11 residues. Germline V gene data show CDR1 as MGHRA and CDR2 as YSYEKL. CDR3 nucleotides: TGCGCCAGCAGCCAAGATGAAAAACTGTTTTTT. Its translation is CASSQDEKLFF.

The chain has TRBV28 and TRBJ2-7, with TRBD1 matching over 8 bases. The CDR3 is 15 residues long. Germline CDR1 reads MDHEN; CDR2 reads SYDVKM. The junction had 9 bases not matched to a gene; V was cut back by 2 bases and J by 6 bases. Here the CDR3 reads CASSLNPTGDREQYF. CDR3 coding DNA: TGTGCCAGCAGTTTAAATCCGACAGGGGATCGCGAGCAGTACTTC.

This clone was seen a few times. The chain couples TRBV28 to TRBJ2-7; 16 nucleotides match TRBD2. Looked up from germline, CDR1 is MDHEN and CDR2 is SYDVKM. With V trimmed by 8 bases and J by 12 bases, 10 bases remained unmatched. The CDR3 length is 14 residues. The CDR3 sequence is CASEGLAGGRSRYF. The DNA for the CDR3 is TGTGCCAGCGAGGGACTAGCGGGAGGGCGGAGTCGGTACTTC.

The rearrangement joins TRBV15 to TRBJ1-2; D perhaps matches TRBD1 (5 bases). The ends were cut back, 6 bases at V and 5 bases at J, with 10 bases in the middle. Germline CDR1 is LNHNV and CDR2 is YYDKDF (reference sequence). CDR3 size: 12 residues. DNA for the CDR3: TGTGCCACCAGTAGCGAGGGGTATGGCTACACCTTC. As protein: CATSSEGYGYTF.

The V and J genes are TRBV6-5 and TRBJ2-7, with 8 bases lining up with TRBD2. The CDR3 covers 15 residues. Losses at the gene ends were 5 bases for V and 3 bases for J; bases not matched to a gene: 9. CDR1 and CDR2 (germline): MNHEY, SVGAGI. The CDR3 region has the DNA TGTGCCAGCAGTCGTGGCCGGGGGGGAAACTACGAGCAGTACTTC. It is translated as CASSRGRGGNYEQYF.

CDR3 bases: TGTGCCAGCAGTTACGGACAGGGGCCTGGGGCCAACGTCCTGACTTTC. Translated, it gives CASSYGQGPGANVLTF. V and J are TRBV6-5 and TRBJ2-6; TRBD1 matches 9 bases. The V and J ends lost 2 bases and 2 bases, in that order; junction bases with no gene match: 1. CDR3 length: 16 amino acids. CDR1 and CDR2 (germline): MNHEY, SVGAGI.

With regard to this clone: A much larger clone sits a single nucleotide away, making a read error possible. This chain uses TRBV11-2 with TRBJ1-2, with a possible D match to TRBD1 (6 bases). Germline V lookup: CDR1 SGHAT, CDR2 FQNNGV. V lost 3 bases and J lost 4, with 9 bases in between. This CDR3 comprises 13 residues. CDR3 sequence reads: CASSFGGGYGYTF. The DNA of the CDR3 is TGTGCCAGCAGCTTTGGGGGCGGCTATGGCTACACCTTC.

V and J are TRBV7-9 and TRBJ1-1; D may be TRBD1 (5 bases). Per germline, CDR1 SEHNR and CDR2 FQNEAQ (reference sequence). The germline V and J ends were trimmed by 7 bases and 3 bases, with 15 bases remaining between them. This CDR3 is 14 amino acids long. CDR3: CASNELQGDTEAFF. The DNA of the CDR3 is TGTGCCAGCAACGAACTGCAGGGAGACACTGAAGCTTTCTTT.

J is TRBJ2-7 and V is TRBV7-9; D gene ambiguous. V was cut by 4 bases and J by 11 bases, with 15 bases left in between. Germline CDR1 is SEHNR and CDR2 is FQNEAQ (reference sequence). This CDR3 contains 12 residues. The CDR3 loop reads CASSSALERKYF. For the CDR3, the DNA is TGTGCCAGCAGCTCAGCCTTGGAAAGGAAGTACTTC. The complete variable domain, with remaining parts taken from reference TRBV7-9 and TRBJ2-7, reads DTGVSQNPRHKITKRGQNVTFRCDPISEHNRLYWYRQTLGQGPEFLTYFQNEAQLEKSRLLSDRFSAERPKGSFSTLEIQRTEQGDSAMYLCASSSALERKYFGPGTRLTVT.

The chain has TRBV28 and TRBJ1-5; no reliable D call. V was pared by 7 bases and J by 2 bases, with 15 bases between. The CDR3 has 15 residues. CDR1 and CDR2 from the germline V gene are MDHEN and SYDVKM. CDR3 sequence (DNA): TGTGCCAGCATACATTCGGCCATGGGCAATCAGCCCCAGCATTTT. Protein product: CASIHSAMGNQPQHF.